These 12 T cell receptor beta chains came from one sample sequenced in a study of shared clonotypes between healthy human individuals. TCRdb's table, derived via immunoSEQ multiplex PCR, lists solely in-frame clones and lacks some. The sample has 2,500,000 or so clones, roughly 93% seen once. The sample consisted of naive CD4+ T cells from PBMCs. Sample subset: CD45RA+ positively selected. The source is a man aged 18-30 years in good health. Some clones in this sample may be carry-over from other donors' samples.

The rearrangement links TRBV2 to TRBJ2-3; TRBD1 is a possible D gene (6 bases). Germline values: CDR1 SNHLY, CDR2 FYNNEI. Trimming took 0 bases from V and 8 from J, leaving 18 bases between them. The CDR3 length is 16 residues. CDR3 DNA: TGTGCCAGCAGTGAAGCGCTTCAGGGGTCTGGGGGTACGCAGTATTTT. It translates to CASSEALQGSGGTQYF.

This rearrangement joins TRBV28 to TRBJ2-3; TRBD2 matches 10 bases. After removal of 5 bases from V and 2 bases from J, the junction contained 4 bases not matched to a gene. Germline V gene lookup returns CDR1 MDHEN and CDR2 SYDVKM. The CDR3 spans 15 residues. The chain's CDR3 is CASSQLAGYTDTQYF. The CDR3 DNA follows: TGTGCCAGCAGTCAACTAGCGGGATACACAGATACGCAGTATTTT.

The chain links TRBV21-1 to TRBJ2-7; TRBD1, the table's D call, was not compared with the DNA. TRBV21-1 is deemed a pseudogene. The CDR3 consists of 12 residues. CDR3 sequence reads: CASTAGPHEQYF. The CDR3 coding sequence is TGTGCCAGCACCGCAGGGCCCCACGAGCAGTACTTC.

J is TRBJ2-7 and V is TRBV7-9; no firm D call. V was clipped by 4 bases and J by 4 bases, with 11 bases between them. The V gene's germline CDR1 is SEHNR and CDR2 FQNEAQ (reference sequence). The CDR3 loop spans 13 amino acids. The CDR3 DNA reads TGTGCCAGCAGCTCTTGGTCGGTATACGAGCAGTACTTC. Translated, it gives CASSSWSVYEQYF.

The V gene is TRBV5-1, the J gene TRBJ2-5, with 11 bases that match TRBD2. The DNA end is more similar to TRBJ2-7, so the J call may be wrong. The CDR3 covers 15 residues. The germline V gene has CDR1 SGHRS and CDR2 YFSETQ. CDR3: CASSFSGRAVYEQYF. CDR3 bases: TGCGCCAGCAGCTTTAGCGGGAGGGCCGTCTACGAGCAGTACTTC.

The J gene is TRBJ1-2, the V gene TRBV28, with D unclear. The CDR3 is 14 residues long. The V end was cut by 4 bases, the J end by 4 bases, with 13 bases between. The germline gives CDR1 MDHEN, CDR2 SYDVKM. CDR3 in DNA: TGTGCCAGCAGTTCCCGAGCGGAGCTCTATGGCTACACCTTC. It encodes CASSSRAELYGYTF.

V and J are TRBV5-6 and TRBJ2-2; 7 bases fit TRBD2. The V and J ends lost 6 bases and 5 bases, in that order; junction bases with no gene match: 10. This CDR3 has 15 amino acids. The germline gives CDR1 SGHDT, CDR2 YYEEEE. DNA for the CDR3: TGTGCCAGCACCTACAAGTGGGAGGGGACCGGGGAGCTGTTTTTT. This codes for CASTYKWEGTGELFF.

The chain links TRBV5-1 to TRBJ2-5; 9 positions agree with TRBD1. The CDR3 is 15 amino acids. CDR1 is SGHRS and CDR2 is YFSETQ in the germline V gene. The trim removed 4 bases at V and 4 bases at J, leaving 8 bases unmatched. CDR3 nucleotides: TGCGCCAGCAGCCTCGGGACAGGGAAAGCAGAGACCCAGTACTTC. Its translation is CASSLGTGKAETQYF. Full variable domain (outside the CDR3, taken from reference TRBV5-1 and TRBJ2-5): KAGVTQTPRYLIKTRGQQVTLSCSPISGHRSVSWYQQTPGQGLQFLFEYFSETQRNKGNFPGRFSGRQFSNSRSEMNVSTLELGDSALYLCASSLGTGKAETQYFGPGTRLLVL.

The chain couples TRBV5-5 to TRBJ2-3; D possibly corresponds to TRBD2 (6 bases). Germline CDR1 and CDR2: SGHKS and YYEKEE (reference sequence). The CDR3 has 16 amino acids. V was shortened by 4 bases and J by 0 bases, with 15 bases between the two germline ends. The CDR3 coding sequence is TGTGCCAGCAGCCCCAGGTGGGGGACTAGCACAGATACGCAGTATTTT. Its translation is CASSPRWGTSTDTQYF. Combining the CDR3 with reference TRBV5-5 and TRBJ2-3 gives the whole variable domain DAGVTQSPTHLIKTRGQQVTLRCSPISGHKSVSWYQQVLGQGPQFIFQYYEKEERGRGNFPDRFSARQFPNYSSELNVNALLLGDSALYLCASSPRWGTSTDTQYFGPGTRLTVL.

V is TRBV5-1 and J is TRBJ2-5; TRBD2 is a possible D gene (6 bases). This CDR3 has 15 residues. Germline V lookup: CDR1 SGHRS, CDR2 YFSETQ. The ends were cut back, 4 bases at V and 2 bases at J, with 15 bases in the middle. CDR3 residues: CASSIIAAEQETQYF. CDR3 nucleotides: TGCGCCAGCAGCATAATAGCGGCCGAACAAGAGACCCAGTACTTC.

This clone has only one observation. This chain uses TRBV5-1 with TRBJ1-4, with 8 bases that match TRBD1. Germline V CDR1 and CDR2: SGHRS, YFSETQ. This CDR3 has 15 amino acids. The junction had 8 bases not matched to a gene; V was cut back by 0 bases and J by 10 bases. DNA of the CDR3: TGCGCCAGCAGCTTGGTATCGCAGGGGGCGGGAAAACTGTTTTTT. This translates into CASSLVSQGAGKLFF.

This clone was found once. The chain joins TRBV10-3 to TRBJ2-3; 8 bases map to TRBD1. V lost 6 bases to trimming and J lost 6 bases; unmatched junction nucleotides: 5. The CDR3 length is 13 residues. Germline CDR1 and CDR2: ENHRY and SYGVKD. The DNA for the CDR3 is TGTGCCATCAGCCAGGGGGCCCTCGATACGCAGTATTTT. It is translated as CAISQGALDTQYF.